This T cell receptor beta chain was captured by sequencing in a study of radiation and T cells in renal cell carcinoma. This table comes from immunoSEQ multiplex PCR, and its TCRdb copy is limited to in-frame clones, with some not included. This sample has some 150,000 clones; approximately 86% occur once, and the top ten carry under 20%. The time point here: blood 4 weeks post-SBRT, at nephrectomy. The treatment is: 15 Gy SBRT to primary tumor, nephrectomy 4 weeks later. Nephrectomy followed 15 Gy stereotactic body radiation by 4 weeks. Clear cell pathology was present in this patient's renal cell carcinoma. Overall study findings and caveats: From baseline, blood top tumor clonotypes peaked at 2 weeks post-radiation.

Comments on this clone: Antigen specificity is unknown.

Sequencing was performed on blood, taken from a patient whose treatment included radiotherapy and nephrectomy. The clonotype originates from a woman aged 45-65 years with renal cell carcinoma.

The CDR3 sequence: CASSLYRLAGEETQYF. CDR3 coding DNA: TGTGCCAGCAGCTTGTATAGGCTAGCGGGGGAAGAGACCCAGTACTTC. The chain is built from TRBV5-8 and TRBJ2-5, with 10 bases identical to TRBD2. This CDR3 has 16 residues. The trim removed 1 base at V and 3 bases at J, leaving 6 bases unmatched. Germline assignment: CDR1 SGHTS and CDR2 YDEGEE.